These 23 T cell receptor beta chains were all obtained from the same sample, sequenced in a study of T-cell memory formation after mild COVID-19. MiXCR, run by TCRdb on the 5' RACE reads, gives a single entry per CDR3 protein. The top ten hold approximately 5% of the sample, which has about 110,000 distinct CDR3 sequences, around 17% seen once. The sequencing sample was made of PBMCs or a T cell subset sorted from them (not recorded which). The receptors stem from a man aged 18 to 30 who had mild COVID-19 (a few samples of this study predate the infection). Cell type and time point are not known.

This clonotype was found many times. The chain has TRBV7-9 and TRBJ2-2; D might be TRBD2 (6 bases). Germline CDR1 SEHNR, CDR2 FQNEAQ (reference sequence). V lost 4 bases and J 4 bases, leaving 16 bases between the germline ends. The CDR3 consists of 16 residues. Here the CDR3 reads CASSSPSVAFTGELFF. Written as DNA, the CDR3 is TGTGCCAGCAGCTCCCCTAGCGTAGCGTTCACCGGGGAGCTGTTTTTT.

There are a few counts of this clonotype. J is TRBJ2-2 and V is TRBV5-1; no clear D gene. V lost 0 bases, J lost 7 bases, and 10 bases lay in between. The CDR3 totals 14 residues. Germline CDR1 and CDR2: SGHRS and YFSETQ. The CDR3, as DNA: TGCGCCAGCAGCTTGGACCCGCCTGACGGGGAGCTGTTTTTT. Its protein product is CASSLDPPDGELFF.

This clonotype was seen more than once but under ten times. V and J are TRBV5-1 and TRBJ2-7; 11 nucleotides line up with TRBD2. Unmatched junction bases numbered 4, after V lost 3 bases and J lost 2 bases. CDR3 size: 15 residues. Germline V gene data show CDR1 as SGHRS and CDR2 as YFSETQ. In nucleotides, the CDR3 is TGCGCCAGCAGCTCCGGGACTAGCGGAGCCTACGAGCAGTACGTC. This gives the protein CASSSGTSGAYEQYV.

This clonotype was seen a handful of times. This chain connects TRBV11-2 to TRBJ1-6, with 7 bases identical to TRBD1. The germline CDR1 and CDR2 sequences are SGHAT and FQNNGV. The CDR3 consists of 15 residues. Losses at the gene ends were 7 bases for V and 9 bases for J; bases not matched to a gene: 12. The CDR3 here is CASTRLNQGGSPLHF. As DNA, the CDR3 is TGTGCCAGCACCCGGCTGAACCAGGGGGGTTCACCCCTCCACTTT.

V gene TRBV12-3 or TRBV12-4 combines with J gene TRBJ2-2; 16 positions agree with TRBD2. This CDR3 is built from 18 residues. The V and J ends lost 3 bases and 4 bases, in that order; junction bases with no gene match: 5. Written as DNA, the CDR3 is TGTGCCAGCAGTTTTCCTGGGACTAGCGGGGGGGGCACCGGGGAGCTGTTTTTT. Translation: CASSFPGTSGGGTGELFF.

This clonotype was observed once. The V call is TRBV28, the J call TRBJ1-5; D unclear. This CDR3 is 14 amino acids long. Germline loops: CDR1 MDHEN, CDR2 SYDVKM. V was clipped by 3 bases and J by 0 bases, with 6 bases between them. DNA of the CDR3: TGTGCCAGCAGTTTTGGGGATAGCAATCAGCCCCAGCATTTT. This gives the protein CASSFGDSNQPQHF.

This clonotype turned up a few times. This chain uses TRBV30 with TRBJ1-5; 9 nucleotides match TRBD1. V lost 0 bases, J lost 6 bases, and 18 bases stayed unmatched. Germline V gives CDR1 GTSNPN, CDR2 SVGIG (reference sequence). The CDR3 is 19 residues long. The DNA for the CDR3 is TGTGCCTGGAGTGTTTCATGGACAGGGGAGACTTGGCTTGGTCAGCCCCAGCATTTT. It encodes CAWSVSWTGETWLGQPQHF.

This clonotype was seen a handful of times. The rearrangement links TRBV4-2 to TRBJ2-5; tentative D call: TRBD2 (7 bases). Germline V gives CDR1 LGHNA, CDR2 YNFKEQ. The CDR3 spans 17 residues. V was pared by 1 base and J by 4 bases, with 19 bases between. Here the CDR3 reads CASSQVLGGGRSETQYF. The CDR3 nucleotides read TGTGCCAGCAGCCAAGTTTTAGGGGGGGGCCGTTCAGAGACCCAGTACTTC.

The CDR3 DNA sequence: TGTGCCAGCAGTTTTTCGGGGTCTCTCACAGATACGCAGTATTTT. Residues: CASSFSGSLTDTQYF. The chain carries TRBV12-3 or TRBV12-4 and TRBJ2-3, with D perhaps TRBD2 (5 bases). V lost 3 bases, J lost 2 bases, and 12 bases lay in between. The CDR3 consists of 15 residues.

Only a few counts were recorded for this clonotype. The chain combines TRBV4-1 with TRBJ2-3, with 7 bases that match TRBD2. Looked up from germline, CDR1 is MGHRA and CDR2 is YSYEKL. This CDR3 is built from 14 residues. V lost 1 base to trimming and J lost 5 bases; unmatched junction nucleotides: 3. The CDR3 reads CASSQAGGLDTQYF. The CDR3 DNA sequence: TGCGCCAGCAGCCAAGCGGGGGGATTAGATACGCAGTATTTT.

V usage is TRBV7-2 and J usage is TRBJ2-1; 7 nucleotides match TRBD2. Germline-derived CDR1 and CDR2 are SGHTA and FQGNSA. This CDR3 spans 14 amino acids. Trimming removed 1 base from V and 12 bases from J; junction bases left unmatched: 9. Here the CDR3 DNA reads TGTGCCAGCAGCTTAGTGGGTACCGCTAGCGGGCAGTTCTTC. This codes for CASSLVGTASGQFF.

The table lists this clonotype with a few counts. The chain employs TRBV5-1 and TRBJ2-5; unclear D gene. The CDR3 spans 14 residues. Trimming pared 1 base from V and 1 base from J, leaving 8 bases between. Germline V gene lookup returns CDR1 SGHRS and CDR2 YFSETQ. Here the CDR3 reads CASSLWLPQETQYF. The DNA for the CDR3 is TGCGCCAGCAGCTTGTGGTTACCCCAAGAGACCCAGTACTTC.

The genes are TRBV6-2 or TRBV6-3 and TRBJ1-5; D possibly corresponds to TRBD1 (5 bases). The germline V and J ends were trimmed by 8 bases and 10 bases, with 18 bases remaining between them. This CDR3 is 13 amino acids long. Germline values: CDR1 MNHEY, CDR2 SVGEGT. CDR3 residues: CASGLQGQGPQHF. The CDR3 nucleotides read TGTGCCAGCGGCCTCCAAGGGCAGGGACCCCAGCATTTT.

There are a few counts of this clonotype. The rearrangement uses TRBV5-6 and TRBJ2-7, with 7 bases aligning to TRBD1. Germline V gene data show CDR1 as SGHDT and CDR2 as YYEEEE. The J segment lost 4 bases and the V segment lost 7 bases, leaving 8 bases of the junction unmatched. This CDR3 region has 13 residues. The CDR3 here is CASSRTGHYEQYV. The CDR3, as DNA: TGTGCCAGCTCCCGGACAGGACATTACGAGCAGTACGTC.

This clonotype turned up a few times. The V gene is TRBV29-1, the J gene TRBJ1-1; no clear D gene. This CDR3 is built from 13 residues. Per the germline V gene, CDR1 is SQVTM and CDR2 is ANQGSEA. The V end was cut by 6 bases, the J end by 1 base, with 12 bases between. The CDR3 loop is CSVAAQGNTEAFF. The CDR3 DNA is TGCAGCGTAGCCGCTCAAGGGAACACTGAAGCTTTCTTT.

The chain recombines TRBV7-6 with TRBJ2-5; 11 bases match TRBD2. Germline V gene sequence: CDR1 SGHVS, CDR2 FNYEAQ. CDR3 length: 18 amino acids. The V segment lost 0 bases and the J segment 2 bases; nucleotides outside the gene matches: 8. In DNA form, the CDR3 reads TGTGCCAGCAGCTTAGCCTCTAGCGGGGGGCCGAAGCAAGAGACCCAGTACTTC. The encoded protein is CASSLASSGGPKQETQYF.

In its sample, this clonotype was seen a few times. The CDR3 region is CASSQDLQGNPYNSPLHF. The DNA of the CDR3 is TGTGCCAGCAGCCAAGATTTGCAGGGGAATCCATATAATTCACCCCTCCACTTT. V is TRBV4-2 and J is TRBJ1-6; D perhaps matches TRBD1 (6 bases). This CDR3 contains 18 residues. V lost 0 bases, J lost 4 bases, and 16 bases lay in between. From germline, CDR1 is LGHNA and CDR2 YNFKEQ.

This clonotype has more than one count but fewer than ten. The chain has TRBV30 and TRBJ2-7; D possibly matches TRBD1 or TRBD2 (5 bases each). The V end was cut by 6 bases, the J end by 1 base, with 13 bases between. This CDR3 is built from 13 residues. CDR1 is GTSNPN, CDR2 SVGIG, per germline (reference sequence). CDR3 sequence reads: CACHRDGSYEQYF. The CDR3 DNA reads TGTGCCTGTCACCGGGACGGATCCTACGAGCAGTACTTC.

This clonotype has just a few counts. CDR3 sequence reads: CSARDPGTEAFF. CDR3 DNA sequence: TGCAGTGCTAGAGATCCGGGCACTGAAGCTTTCTTT. The chain links TRBV20-1 to TRBJ1-1, with D unclear. The CDR3 totals 12 residues. Germline assignment: CDR1 DFQATT and CDR2 SNEGSKA (reference sequence). Deletions cut 0 bases from V and 4 bases from J, with 6 bases between.

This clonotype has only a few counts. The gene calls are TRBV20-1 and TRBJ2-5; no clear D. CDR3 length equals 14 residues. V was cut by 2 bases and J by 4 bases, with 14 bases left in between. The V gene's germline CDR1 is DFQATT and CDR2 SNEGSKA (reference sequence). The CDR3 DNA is TGCAGTGCTAGAAGGGCCACCGGGCGAGAGACCCAGTACTTC. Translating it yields CSARRATGRETQYF.

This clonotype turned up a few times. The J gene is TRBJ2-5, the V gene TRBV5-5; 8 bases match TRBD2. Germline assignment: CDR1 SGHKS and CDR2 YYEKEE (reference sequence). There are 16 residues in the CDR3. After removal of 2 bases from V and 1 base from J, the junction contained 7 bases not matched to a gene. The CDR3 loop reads CASSLLAGTSQETQYF. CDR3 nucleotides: TGTGCCAGCAGCTTATTAGCGGGGACCTCCCAAGAGACCCAGTACTTC.

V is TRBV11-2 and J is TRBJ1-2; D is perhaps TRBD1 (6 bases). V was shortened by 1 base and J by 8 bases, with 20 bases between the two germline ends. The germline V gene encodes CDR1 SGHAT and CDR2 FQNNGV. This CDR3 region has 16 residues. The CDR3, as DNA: TGTGCCAGCAGCTTAGTCCGAGGGGGGGGCAAAGGAGGCTACACCTTC. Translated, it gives CASSLVRGGGKGGYTF.

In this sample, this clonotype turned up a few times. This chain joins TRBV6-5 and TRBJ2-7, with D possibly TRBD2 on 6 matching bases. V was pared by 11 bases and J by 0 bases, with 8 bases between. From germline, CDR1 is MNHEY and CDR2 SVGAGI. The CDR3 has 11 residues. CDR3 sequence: CAAGSSYEQYV. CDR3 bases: TGTGCCGCGGGGAGCTCCTACGAGCAGTACGTC.